This record concerns one T cell receptor (beta chain) sequence. The CDR3 loop spans 17 amino acids. Authors' analysis steps: Reference gene primer amplification yielded estimated nucleated cell counts. Repertoires were generated with immunoSEQ multiplex PCR, while TCRdb's copy carries only in-frame clones and drops some. The DNA gave D and trimming, while V, J and clone size come from that table. Here the sample spans more than 95,000 clones, 60% to 80% being singletons. This sample was included in a study of blood T cell repertoires in COVID-19. Background on the study: COVID-19 samples collected from the United States, Italy and Spain covered acute and convalescent phases. The cDNA or gDNA used as material had been derived from T cells, B-cell-depleted T cells, or PBMCs.

Seattle patients were enrolled while actively infected and followed longitudinally. This chain connects TRBV21-1 to TRBJ2-7; TRBD2 was called by the table and not checked on the DNA. TRBV21-1 constitutes a pseudogene. The sequenced sample consisted of peripheral blood. This clonotype was obtained from a man older than 75 with COVID-19, enrolled during active disease. The CDR3 region has the DNA TGTGCCAGCAGCGACTCGGGCACGGCAAGGGCGGGCTACGAGCAGTACTTC. Residues: CASSDSGTARAGYEQYF.